This T cell receptor beta chain was recorded in a study of blood T cell repertoires in COVID-19. In the study overall: Sites across the United States, Italy and Spain contributed samples from acute and convalescent COVID-19. PBMCs, B-cell-depleted T cells, or T cells provided the cDNA or gDNA that made up the material.

Per the study methods: Amplification of reference gene primers was used by the study to estimate nucleated cell counts. Libraries were prepared by immunoSEQ multiplex PCR; TCRdb keeps only in-frame clonotypes and omits some of them. Clone size and V and J calls were adopted from that table, with D and trimming inferred from the DNA. The table includes about 190,000 clones, 80% to 90% detected once. CDR1 is SNHLY and CDR2 is FYNNEI in the germline V gene. There are 15 residues in the CDR3. V lost 0 bases and J lost 8; bases outside the gene matches: 8. Specimen: peripheral blood. The chain couples TRBV2 to TRBJ2-3; 7 nucleotides match TRBD2. The receptor was isolated from a man aged 25-45 years with acute or convalescent COVID-19. This chain's CDR3 is CASSEARGTGGTQYF. CDR3 bases: TGTGCCAGCAGTGAAGCGCGGGGGACGGGCGGTACGCAGTATTTT. The whole variable domain, filled in from reference TRBV2 and TRBJ2-3, reads EPEVTQTPSHQVTQMGQEVILRCVPISNHLYFYWYRQILGQKVEFLVSFYNNEISEKSEIFDDQFSVERPDGSNFTLKIRSTKLEDSAMYFCASSEARGTGGTQYFGPGTRLTVL.